The 9 T cell receptor beta chains below all came from one sample that was sequenced in a study of blood T cell repertoires in COVID-19. Using immunoSEQ multiplex PCR, the repertoire was profiled, and TCRdb retains in-frame clones only, with some absent. The sample includes hundreds of thousands of clones, around 80% of them seen just once. Sequencing was carried out using peripheral blood. Receptors were obtained from a woman aged 25 to 45 with COVID-19, enrolled during active disease.

Only a few counts were recorded for this clone. The gene calls are TRBV6-2 or TRBV6-3 and TRBJ2-3; 8 bases map to TRBD1. This CDR3 comprises 14 residues. Germline V gene sequence: CDR1 MNHEY, CDR2 SVGEGT. After removal of 5 bases from V and 4 bases from J, the junction contained 5 bases not matched to a gene. In DNA, the CDR3 is TGTGCCAGCAGTGGTGGACAGGGAGCAGATACGCAGTATTTT. It codes for CASSGGQGADTQYF.

This CDR3 is CASSNLGHSLETQYF. The CDR3 coding sequence is TGTGCCAGCAGCAACCTAGGCCACTCTTTGGAGACCCAGTACTTC. This chain links TRBV3-1 (or the pseudogene TRBV3-2) with TRBJ2-5, with D unclear. V dropped 5 bases and J dropped 5 bases, with 18 bases sitting between them. Germline V gene sequence: CDR1 LGHDT, CDR2 YNNKEL (reference sequence). The CDR3 contains 15 residues.

The V and J genes are TRBV19 and TRBJ2-1; 11 nucleotides line up with TRBD2. Germline V gene lookup returns CDR1 LNHDA and CDR2 SQIVND (reference sequence). J gave up 6 bases and V 7 bases, and 8 bases lay outside the gene matches. The CDR3 runs to 15 residues. The CDR3 DNA reads TGTGCCAGTACCGCACTAGCGGGAGTTCCCAATGAGCAGTTCTTC. Protein sequence: CASTALAGVPNEQFF.

The V call is TRBV6-4, the J call TRBJ2-7; D possibly corresponds to TRBD1 (5 bases). Germline CDR1 reads MRHNA; CDR2 reads SNTAGT. V lost 3 bases to trimming and J lost 4 bases, with 7 bases between them. CDR3 length equals 12 residues. CDR3 DNA sequence: TGTGCCAGCAGTGAAAAGGGGTACGAGCAGTACTTC. It yields the protein CASSEKGYEQYF.

Here the CDR3 DNA reads TGTGCCAGCAGCGTAGATCAGGGGGGTTTCCATGAGCAGTTCTTC. This translates into CASSVDQGGFHEQFF. The V gene is TRBV9, the J gene TRBJ2-1; TRBD1 is a possible D gene (7 bases). V was clipped by 0 bases and J by 8 bases, with 15 bases between them. The CDR3 is 15 residues long. Germline CDR1 SGDLS, CDR2 YYNGEE. Based on the CDR3 plus reference TRBV9 and TRBJ2-1, the full variable domain is DSGVTQTPKHLITATGQRVTLRCSPRSGDLSVYWYQQSLDQGLQFLIQYYNGEERAKGNILERFSAQQFPDLHSELNLSSLELGDSALYFCASSVDQGGFHEQFFGPGTRLTVL.

CDR3 sequence: CASSADTPKNIQYF. In nucleotides, the CDR3 is TGTGCCAGCAGCGCAGACACTCCCAAAAACATTCAGTACTTC. The chain carries TRBV11-2 and TRBJ2-4; D unresolved. V lost 5 bases and J 2 bases, leaving 10 bases between the germline ends. The CDR3 length is 14 residues. Germline CDR1 is SGHAT and CDR2 is FQNNGV.

The V and J genes are TRBV28 and TRBJ2-5; the match to TRBD2 covers 7 bases. The V gene's germline CDR1 is MDHEN and CDR2 SYDVKM. The CDR3 runs to 16 residues. Losses at the gene ends were 6 bases for V and 5 bases for J; bases not matched to a gene: 15. The CDR3 spells CASRTRWGGSGETQYF. The CDR3 DNA follows: TGTGCCAGCAGAACCCGCTGGGGGGGGTCGGGGGAGACCCAGTACTTC. The entire variable domain, with the rest obtained from reference TRBV28 and TRBJ2-5, is as follows: DVKVTQSSRYLVKRTGEKVFLECVQDMDHENMFWYRQDPGLGLRLIYFSYDVKMKEKGDIPEGYSVSREKKERFSLILESASTNQTSMYLCASRTRWGGSGETQYFGPGTRLLVL.

V gene TRBV27 combines with J gene TRBJ1-2; 7 nucleotides match TRBD1. V dropped 8 bases and J dropped 5; count of bases not matched to a gene: 11. CDR3 length: 14 residues. CDR1 MNHEY and CDR2 SMNVEV come from the germline V gene (reference sequence). The CDR3 DNA sequence: TGTGCCAGCGGGCCGCAGGGGGTGGCTTATGGCTACACCTTC. Residues: CASGPQGVAYGYTF.

The genes are TRBV5-1 and TRBJ1-6; the D gene is possibly TRBD1 (5 bases). This CDR3 has 14 residues. V was clipped by 4 bases and J by 9 bases, with 14 bases between them. The germline V gene has CDR1 SGHRS and CDR2 YFSETQ. DNA of the CDR3: TGCGCCAGCAGCGGGGGGACTACCCCTTCACCCCTCCACTTT. Its translation is CASSGGTTPSPLHF.